Listed below are T cell receptor beta chains from one sample, sequenced in a study of T cell repertoires in cytomegalovirus infection. TCRdb ran MiXCR on the reads and lists one entry per CDR3 protein. The table includes around 540,000 distinct CDR3 sequences, 30% to 40% detected once. These receptors' targets are unknown. The sequences come from cultured PBMCs, collected from culture after CMV antigen stimulation. The receptors stem from a human donor in good health (CMV status not recorded). Some clones in this sample may be carry-over from other donors' samples. The CDR3 runs from the conserved cysteine through the conserved F or W. The D gene is left open where the match is weak. The size entry is marked missing in some rows and otherwise reads once, few, many or a size class.

D gene: TRBD2; V gene: TRBV6-5; J gene: TRBJ2-1; clone size: .; CDR3 DNA: TGTGCCAGCACCCCAGCTAGCGGGAGGAATGAGCAGTTCTTC; CDR3 protein: CASTPASGRNEQFF
D gene: .; V gene: TRBV6-2/TRBV6-3; J gene: TRBJ1-1; clone size: many; CDR3 DNA: TGTGCCAGCAGTTACAACGACGGGCAAAGGGGAGCTTTCTTT; CDR3 protein: CASSYNDGQRGAFF
D gene: TRBD2; V gene: TRBV7-9; J gene: TRBJ2-1; clone size: .; CDR3 DNA: TGTGCCAGCAGCTTAGCGAGGCTAGCGGGAGGTAGGGACTCCTACAATGAGCAGTTCTTC; CDR3 protein: CASSLARLAGGRDSYNEQFF
D gene: TRBD2; V gene: TRBV6-2/TRBV6-3; J gene: TRBJ2-7; clone size: .; CDR3 DNA: TGTGCCAGCAGTTCCAGGACTAGCGGGAGTATCCACGAGCAGTACTTC; CDR3 protein: CASSSRTSGSIHEQYF
D gene: .; V gene: TRBV29-1; J gene: TRBJ1-3; clone size: .; CDR3 DNA: TGCAGCGTTGACCCCCCTTCGGCCGGAAACACCATATATTTT; CDR3 protein: CSVDPPSAGNTIYF
D gene: TRBD1; V gene: TRBV7-6; J gene: TRBJ2-3; clone size: .; CDR3 DNA: TGTGCCAGCAGCTGGGACAGATACACAGATACGCAGTATTTT; CDR3 protein: CASSWDRYTDTQYF
D gene: .; V gene: TRBV24-1; J gene: TRBJ2-1; clone size: few; CDR3 DNA: TGTGCCACCAGTGACTCAACTGTAGCGGAGCTTTACAATGAGCAGTTCTTC; CDR3 protein: CATSDSTVAELYNEQFF
D gene: .; V gene: TRBV7-2; J gene: TRBJ2-3; clone size: .; CDR3 DNA: TGTGCCAGCAGCTTAGAACTAGAGTATACGCAGTATTTT; CDR3 protein: CASSLELEYTQYF
D gene: .; V gene: TRBV7-3; J gene: TRBJ2-1; clone size: .; CDR3 DNA: TGTGCCAGCAGCTTAAAGGGGGCGGGAGGAAGGGGTGAGCAGTTCTTC; CDR3 protein: CASSLKGAGGRGEQFF
D gene: TRBD2; V gene: TRBV9; J gene: TRBJ2-3; clone size: .; CDR3 DNA: TGTGCCAGCAGCGTAGGTGGACTAGCGGGAGCAGATACGCAGTATTTT; CDR3 protein: CASSVGGLAGADTQYF
D gene: TRBD2; V gene: TRBV2; J gene: TRBJ2-5; clone size: once; CDR3 DNA: TGTGCCAGCAGTGAAATAGCGGGAGGGCCCCAGACCCAGTACTTC; CDR3 protein: CASSEIAGGPQTQYF
D gene: TRBD2; V gene: TRBV5-1; J gene: TRBJ2-5; clone size: .; CDR3 DNA: TGCGCCAGCAGCATTGGACTAGCGGCACAAGAGACCCAGTACTTC; CDR3 protein: CASSIGLAAQETQYF
D gene: TRBD1; V gene: TRBV7-2; J gene: TRBJ2-3; clone size: .; CDR3 DNA: TGTGCCAGCAGCACGGGACAGCCCACAGATACGCAGTATTTT; CDR3 protein: CASSTGQPTDTQYF
D gene: .; V gene: TRBV4-3; J gene: TRBJ2-6; clone size: many; CDR3 DNA: TGCGCCAGCAGGGGCTCTGGGGCCAACGTCCTGACTTTC; CDR3 protein: CASRGSGANVLTF
D gene: .; V gene: TRBV11-3; J gene: TRBJ2-1; clone size: few; CDR3 DNA: TGTGCCAGCAGCTCCCGCGGCGGGAATGAGCAGTTCTTC; CDR3 protein: CASSSRGGNEQFF
D gene: .; V gene: TRBV7-8; J gene: TRBJ1-3; clone size: few; CDR3 DNA: TGTGCCAGCAGCTTATTTCTCGGGGTCTCTGGAAACACCATATATTTT; CDR3 protein: CASSLFLGVSGNTIYF
D gene: TRBD2; V gene: TRBV2; J gene: TRBJ2-7; clone size: .; CDR3 DNA: TGTGCCAGCAGCCTACTCGACCACTCTAGCGGGAGTGCGTACGAGCAGTACTTC; CDR3 protein: CASSLLDHSSGSAYEQYF